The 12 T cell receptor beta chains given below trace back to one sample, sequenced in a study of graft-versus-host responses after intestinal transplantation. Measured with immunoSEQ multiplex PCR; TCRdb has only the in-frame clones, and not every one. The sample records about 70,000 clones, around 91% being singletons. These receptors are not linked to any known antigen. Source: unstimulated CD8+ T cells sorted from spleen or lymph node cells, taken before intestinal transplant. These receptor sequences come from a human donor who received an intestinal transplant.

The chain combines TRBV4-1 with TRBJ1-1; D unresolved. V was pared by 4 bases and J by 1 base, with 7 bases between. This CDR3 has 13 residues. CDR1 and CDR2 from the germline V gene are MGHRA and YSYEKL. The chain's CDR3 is CASSPHTNTEAFF. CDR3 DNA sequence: TGCGCCAGCAGCCCACACACGAACACTGAAGCTTTCTTT.

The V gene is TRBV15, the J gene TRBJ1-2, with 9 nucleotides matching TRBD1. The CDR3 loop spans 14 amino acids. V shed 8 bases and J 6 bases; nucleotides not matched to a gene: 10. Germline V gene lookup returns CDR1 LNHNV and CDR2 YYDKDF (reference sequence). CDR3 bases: TGTGCCACCCGGGGGGCGGGACAGGGTGATGGCTACACCTTC. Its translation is CATRGAGQGDGYTF.

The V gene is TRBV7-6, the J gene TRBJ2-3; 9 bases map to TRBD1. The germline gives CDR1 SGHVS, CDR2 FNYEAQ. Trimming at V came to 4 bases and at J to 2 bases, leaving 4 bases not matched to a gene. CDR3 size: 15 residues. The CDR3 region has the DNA TGTGCCAGCAGCTCCGACAGGGGGAACACAGATACGCAGTATTTT. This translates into CASSSDRGNTDTQYF.

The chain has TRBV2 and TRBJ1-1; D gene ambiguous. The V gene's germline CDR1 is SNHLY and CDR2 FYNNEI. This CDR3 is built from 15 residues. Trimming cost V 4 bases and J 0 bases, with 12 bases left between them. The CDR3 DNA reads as TGTGCCAGCAGTGTAACGGAGACGGTGAACACTGAAGCTTTCTTT. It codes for CASSVTETVNTEAFF. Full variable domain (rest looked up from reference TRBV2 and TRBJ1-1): EPEVTQTPSHQVTQMGQEVILRCVPISNHLYFYWYRQILGQKVEFLVSFYNNEISEKSEIFDDQFSVERPDGSNFTLKIRSTKLEDSAMYFCASSVTETVNTEAFFGQGTRLTVV.

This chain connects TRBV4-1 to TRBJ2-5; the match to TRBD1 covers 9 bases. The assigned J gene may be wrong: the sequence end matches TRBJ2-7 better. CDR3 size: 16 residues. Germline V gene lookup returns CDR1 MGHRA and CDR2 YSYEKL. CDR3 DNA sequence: TGCGCCAGCAGCCACGACACGGGACAGGGCTCCTACGAGCAGTACTTC. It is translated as CASSHDTGQGSYEQYF.

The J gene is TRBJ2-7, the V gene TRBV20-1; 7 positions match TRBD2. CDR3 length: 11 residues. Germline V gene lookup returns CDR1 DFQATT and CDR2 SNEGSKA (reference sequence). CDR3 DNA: TGCAGCTTCCCGGGGGGCTACGAGCAGTACTTC. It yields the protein CSFPGGYEQYF.

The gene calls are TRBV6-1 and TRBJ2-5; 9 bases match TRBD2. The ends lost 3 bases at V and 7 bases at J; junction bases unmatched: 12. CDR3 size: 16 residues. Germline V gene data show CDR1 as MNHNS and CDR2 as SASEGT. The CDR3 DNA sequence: TGTGCCAGCAGTGAGTGGTTAGCGGGGGCCTCAGGGACCCAGTACTTC. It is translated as CASSEWLAGASGTQYF.

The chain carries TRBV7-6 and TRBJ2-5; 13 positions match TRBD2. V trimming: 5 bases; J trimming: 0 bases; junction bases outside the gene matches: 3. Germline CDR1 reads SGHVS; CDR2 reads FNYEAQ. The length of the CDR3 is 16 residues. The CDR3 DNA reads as TGTGCCAGCAGCCCACTAGCGGGGGGGAACCAAGAGACCCAGTACTTC. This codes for CASSPLAGGNQETQYF.

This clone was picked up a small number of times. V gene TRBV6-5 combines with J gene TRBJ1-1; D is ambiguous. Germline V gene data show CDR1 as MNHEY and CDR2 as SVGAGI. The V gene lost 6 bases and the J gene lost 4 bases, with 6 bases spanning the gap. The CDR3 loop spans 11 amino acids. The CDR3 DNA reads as TGTGCCAGCAGCCCCTCCACTGAAGCTTTCTTT. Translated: CASSPSTEAFF.

In DNA, the CDR3 is TGCGCCAGCAGCGAGCCATCCCCGGGACAGGGGTTCGGAAAACTGTTTTTT. It translates to CASSEPSPGQGFGKLFF. J is TRBJ1-4 and V is TRBV5-1; TRBD1 matches at 10 bases. The CDR3 extends over 17 amino acids. Germline lookup yields CDR1 SGHRS and CDR2 YFSETQ. Germline trimming cut 4 bases from V and 10 bases from J; bases unmatched to any gene: 16.

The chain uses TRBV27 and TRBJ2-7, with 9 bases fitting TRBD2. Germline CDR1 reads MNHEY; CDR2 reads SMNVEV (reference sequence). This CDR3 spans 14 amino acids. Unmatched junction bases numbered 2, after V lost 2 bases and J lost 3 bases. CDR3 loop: CASSLSGGLYEQYF. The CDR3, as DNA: TGTGCCAGCAGTTTAAGCGGGGGGCTCTACGAGCAGTACTTC.

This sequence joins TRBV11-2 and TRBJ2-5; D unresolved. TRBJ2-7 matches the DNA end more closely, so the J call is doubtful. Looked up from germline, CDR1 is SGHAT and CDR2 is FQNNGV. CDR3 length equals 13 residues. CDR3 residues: CASSFGSAYEQYF. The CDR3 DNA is TGTGCCAGCAGCTTTGGCAGCGCCTACGAGCAGTACTTC.